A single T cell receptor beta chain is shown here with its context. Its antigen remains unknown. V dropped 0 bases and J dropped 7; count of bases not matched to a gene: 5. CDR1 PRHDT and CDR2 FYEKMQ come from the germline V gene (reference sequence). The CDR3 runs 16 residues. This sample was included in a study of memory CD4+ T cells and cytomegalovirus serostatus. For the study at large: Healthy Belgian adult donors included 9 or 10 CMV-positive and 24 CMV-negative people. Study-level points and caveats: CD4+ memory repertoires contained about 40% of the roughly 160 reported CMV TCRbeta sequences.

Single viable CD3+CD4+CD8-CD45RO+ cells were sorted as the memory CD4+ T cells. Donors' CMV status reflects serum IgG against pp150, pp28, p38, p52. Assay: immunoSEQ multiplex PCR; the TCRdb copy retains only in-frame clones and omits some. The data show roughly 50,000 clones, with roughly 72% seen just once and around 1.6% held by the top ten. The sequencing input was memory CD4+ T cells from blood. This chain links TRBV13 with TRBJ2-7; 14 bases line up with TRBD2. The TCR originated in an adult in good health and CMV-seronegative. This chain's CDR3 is CASSLGGLAGGAEQYF. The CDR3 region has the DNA TGTGCCAGCAGCTTAGGCGGACTAGCGGGAGGAGCTGAGCAGTACTTC.